The clone carrying this TCR beta chain was counted only a few times. The source material, RNA transcripts, was used to amplify TCR beta CDR3 regions. First-round RT-PCR with HTBI primers amplified the TCR CDR3 region. MiXCR, applied by TCRdb to the multiplex PCR reads, yields one record per CDR3 protein. The table includes 500,000 to 800,000 distinct CDR3 sequences, roughly 14% detected once. The sample originates from a study of T cells in Graves' hyperthyroidism and ophthalmopathy. Study-wide background: Upon initial diagnosis and before any treatment, peripheral blood was collected.

The germline V gene has CDR1 DFQATT and CDR2 SNEGSKA (reference sequence). Trimming stripped 3 bases from V and 5 bases from J, with 10 bases between. This CDR3 is 12 amino acids long. The material sequenced was blood. This sequence was found in a woman aged 50 to 60 with Graves' ophthalmopathy. The genes are TRBV20-1 and TRBJ2-5; D unresolved. CDR3 loop: CSASAVRETQYF. Here the CDR3 DNA reads TGCAGTGCTAGCGCCGTCCGGGAGACCCAGTACTTC.